These T cell receptor beta chains were read from a single sample in a study of T cells in Graves' hyperthyroidism and ophthalmopathy. Each CDR3 protein gets one entry after TCRdb re-called the multiplex PCR reads with MiXCR. The data hold about 560,000 distinct CDR3 sequences, with about a sixth observed a single time. The sequenced sample was blood. These receptor sequences come from a woman aged 18 to 35 with Graves' hyperthyroidism. CDR3s include the opening cysteine and the closing phenylalanine or tryptophan. A D gene is named only where the DNA matches it firmly. A clone size is listed for some rows: how often the clone was seen (once, few, many), or a class if it is expanded.

v_call: TRBV12-3/TRBV12-4; d_call: TRBD1; j_call: TRBJ1-1; clone_size: many; cdr3_aa: CASRKRGGGDTEAFF; cdr3_nt: TGTGCCAGCAGAAAAAGAGGGGGCGGTGACACTGAAGCTTTCTTT
v_call: TRBV20-1; d_call: TRBD2; j_call: TRBJ2-1; clone_size: .; cdr3_aa: CSAPWGLAGDYNEQFF; cdr3_nt: TGCAGTGCCCCTTGGGGACTAGCGGGGGATTACAATGAGCAGTTCTTC
v_call: TRBV20-1; d_call: .; j_call: TRBJ2-5; clone_size: many; cdr3_aa: CSARPSFETQYF; cdr3_nt: TGCAGTGCTAGACCTTCGTTCGAGACCCAGTACTTC
v_call: TRBV4-1; d_call: TRBD1; j_call: TRBJ2-7; clone_size: .; cdr3_aa: CASSQGRRDRGTYEQYF; cdr3_nt: TGCGCCAGCAGCCAAGGCCGCCGGGACAGGGGTACCTACGAGCAGTACTTC
v_call: TRBV20-1; d_call: .; j_call: TRBJ2-1; clone_size: many; cdr3_aa: CSASFDPNEQFF; cdr3_nt: TGCAGTGCTAGTTTCGATCCCAATGAGCAGTTCTTC
v_call: TRBV7-9; d_call: .; j_call: TRBJ1-6; clone_size: .; cdr3_aa: CASSLFSGSTPLHF; cdr3_nt: TGTGCCAGCAGCTTATTTTCGGGTTCGACACCCCTCCACTTT
v_call: TRBV7-9; d_call: .; j_call: TRBJ2-7; clone_size: .; cdr3_aa: CASGPNPYEQYF; cdr3_nt: TGTGCCAGCGGGCCAAATCCCTACGAGCAGTACTTC
v_call: TRBV2; d_call: .; j_call: TRBJ2-7; clone_size: many; cdr3_aa: CATGQHILGEQYF; cdr3_nt: TGTGCCACCGGACAACACATCCTAGGCGAGCAGTACTTC
v_call: TRBV12-5; d_call: .; j_call: TRBJ1-2; clone_size: many; cdr3_aa: CARIQNYGYTF; cdr3_nt: TGTGCTAGAATACAGAACTATGGCTACACCTTC
v_call: TRBV10-1; d_call: .; j_call: TRBJ2-1; clone_size: .; cdr3_aa: CASSEPNFDNEQFF; cdr3_nt: TGCGCCAGCAGTGAGCCGAACTTTGACAATGAGCAGTTCTTC
v_call: TRBV2; d_call: .; j_call: TRBJ1-1; clone_size: many; cdr3_aa: CASSAEMNTEAFF; cdr3_nt: TGTGCCAGCAGTGCTGAAATGAACACTGAAGCTTTCTTT
v_call: TRBV6-5; d_call: TRBD2; j_call: TRBJ2-2; clone_size: few; cdr3_aa: CASSYSLAGGTGELFF; cdr3_nt: TGTGCCAGCAGTTACTCGCTAGCGGGGGGCACCGGGGAGCTGTTTTTT
v_call: TRBV18; d_call: .; j_call: TRBJ1-5; clone_size: .; cdr3_aa: CASSPTPLQPQHF; cdr3_nt: TGTGCCAGCTCACCTACCCCATTGCAGCCCCAGCATTTT
v_call: TRBV19; d_call: .; j_call: TRBJ1-5; clone_size: .; cdr3_aa: CASTPAGLHQPQHF; cdr3_nt: TGTGCCAGTACCCCGGCAGGACTGCATCAGCCCCAGCATTTT
v_call: TRBV29-1; d_call: TRBD2; j_call: TRBJ2-3; clone_size: many; cdr3_aa: CSVDTRTSGRVTSTDTQYF; cdr3_nt: TGCAGCGTTGACACCCGGACTAGCGGGAGAGTTACTAGCACAGATACGCAGTATTTT
v_call: TRBV10-3; d_call: .; j_call: TRBJ1-1; clone_size: many; cdr3_aa: CAISTEADTEAFF; cdr3_nt: TGTGCCATCAGTACGGAGGCGGACACTGAAGCTTTCTTT
v_call: TRBV18; d_call: TRBD2; j_call: TRBJ2-3; clone_size: .; cdr3_aa: CASSLLWSSGFADTQYF; cdr3_nt: TGTGCCAGCTCACTCCTTTGGTCTAGCGGGTTTGCAGATACGCAGTATTTT
v_call: TRBV10-2; d_call: .; j_call: TRBJ1-6; clone_size: few; cdr3_aa: CASSGLYSPLHF; cdr3_nt: TGCGCCAGCAGTGGACTATATTCACCCCTCCACTTT
v_call: TRBV6-2/TRBV6-3; d_call: .; j_call: TRBJ1-1; clone_size: .; cdr3_aa: CASSYSTMNTEAFF; cdr3_nt: TGTGCCAGCAGTTACTCGACTATGAACACTGAAGCTTTCTTT
v_call: TRBV3-1; d_call: TRBD2; j_call: TRBJ2-3; clone_size: few; cdr3_aa: CASSQGGGLADTQYF; cdr3_nt: TGTGCCAGCAGCCAAGGCGGGGGGCTGGCAGATACGCAGTATTTT